The 17 T cell receptor beta chains listed next were all sequenced from one sample in a study of shared clonotypes between healthy human individuals. Naivety among CD8 cells was defined by CD45RO negativity and positive CCR7 selection, thereby excluding terminally differentiated effector memory CD45RA+ cells. Libraries were prepared by immunoSEQ multiplex PCR; TCRdb keeps only in-frame clonotypes and omits some of them. The sample shows some 2,100,000 clones, approximately 94% of them seen only once. The material sequenced was naive CD8+ T cells from PBMCs. These receptors originate from a man aged 18 to 30 in good health. Some clones in this sample may be carry-over from other donors' samples.

This chain connects TRBV9 to TRBJ2-1; TRBD1 matches at 7 bases. Germline V gene data show CDR1 as SGDLS and CDR2 as YYNGEE. CDR3 length: 15 residues. V shed 0 bases, J shed 7 bases, and the junction held 7 bases outside the gene matches. The CDR3 DNA sequence: TGTGCCAGCAGCGTAGGGAGACAGGGTGGAAATGAGCAGTTCTTC. This encodes CASSVGRQGGNEQFF.

This chain joins TRBV7-7 and TRBJ2-5; TRBD1 aligns across 9 bases. V was clipped by 4 bases and J by 2 bases; unmatched bases: 5. This CDR3 spans 15 amino acids. CDR1 and CDR2 from the germline V gene are SSHAT and FNYEAQ (reference sequence). This CDR3 is CASSSWTGAQETQYF. The CDR3 DNA reads TGTGCCAGCAGCTCCTGGACAGGGGCACAAGAGACCCAGTACTTC.

The chain uses TRBV2 and TRBJ2-7, with D possibly being TRBD2 (6 bases). The germline gives CDR1 SNHLY, CDR2 FYNNEI. CDR3 length equals 13 residues. Trimming took 5 bases from V and 2 from J, leaving 10 bases between them. The DNA of the CDR3 is TGTGCCAGCAGTACGGACTATACCTACGAGCAGTACTTC. This translates into CASSTDYTYEQYF.

This chain links TRBV6-6 with TRBJ2-3; D uncertain. CDR1 MNHNY and CDR2 SVGAGI come from the germline V gene (reference sequence). There are 13 residues in the CDR3. Trimming stripped 7 bases from V and 1 base from J, with 9 bases between. In DNA form, the CDR3 reads TGTGCCAGCACCCTCGTCCGCACAGATACGCAGTATTTT. Translation gives CASTLVRTDTQYF.

V and J are TRBV28 and TRBJ2-6; D might be TRBD1 (6 bases). This CDR3 comprises 15 residues. The V end lost 10 bases, the J end lost 0 bases, and 13 bases lay between the germline ends. Germline lookup yields CDR1 MDHEN and CDR2 SYDVKM. CDR3 DNA: TGTGCCACCCGGGACACGAGCTCTGGGGCCAACGTCCTGACTTTC. Protein product: CATRDTSSGANVLTF.

The chain uses TRBV4-1 and TRBJ2-2, with D perhaps matching TRBD1 (6 bases). Trimming removed 4 bases at V and 1 base at J, with 16 bases between. The CDR3 runs to 17 residues. CDR1 and CDR2 from the germline V gene are MGHRA and YSYEKL. This chain's CDR3 is CASSLLPTGRNTGELFF. The CDR3 nucleotides are TGCGCCAGCAGCCTCCTACCAACAGGGAGGAACACCGGGGAGCTGTTTTTT.

The table lists this clone with a count of one. The chain uses TRBV28 and TRBJ2-5, with TRBD1 identical over 7 bases. Per the germline V gene, CDR1 is MDHEN and CDR2 is SYDVKM. The junction had 6 bases not matched to a gene; V was cut back by 7 bases and J by 4 bases. This CDR3 is 13 amino acids long. Here the CDR3 reads CASTPTGSETQYF. CDR3 bases: TGTGCCAGCACCCCGACAGGGTCAGAGACCCAGTACTTC.

This chain joins TRBV28 and TRBJ2-1; 7 nucleotides agree with TRBD2. Germline CDR1 is MDHEN and CDR2 is SYDVKM. The V segment lost 6 bases and the J segment 7 bases; nucleotides outside the gene matches: 12. The CDR3 consists of 15 residues. CDR3 nucleotides: TGTGCCAGCAGCTATGGGGCGGGAGAGCTGAATGAGCAGTTCTTC. Its protein is CASSYGAGELNEQFF.

The chain employs TRBV27 and TRBJ2-3, with D uncertain. CDR1 is MNHEY, CDR2 SMNVEV, per germline (reference sequence). The CDR3 has 15 amino acids. Trimming took 6 bases from V and 1 from J, leaving 14 bases between them. The CDR3 DNA follows: TGTGCCAGCAGAGTGTGGGGTGATGGCACAGATACGCAGTATTTT. This translates into CASRVWGDGTDTQYF.

This chain links TRBV2 with TRBJ1-2; 7 nucleotides line up with TRBD1. The CDR3 length is 14 residues. Germline V gene data show CDR1 as SNHLY and CDR2 as FYNNEI. V lost 7 bases to trimming and J lost 8 bases; unmatched junction nucleotides: 13. The CDR3 protein is CASNAYWTGGGYTF. For the CDR3, the DNA is TGTGCCAGCAACGCTTACTGGACAGGCGGGGGCTACACCTTC.

The V gene is TRBV4-1, the J gene TRBJ1-1; D is perhaps TRBD1 (6 bases). The CDR3 contains 15 residues. V lost 4 bases and J 1 base, leaving 13 bases between the germline ends. CDR1 is MGHRA and CDR2 is YSYEKL in the germline V gene. The CDR3 reads CASSPTGPWNTEAFF. DNA for the CDR3: TGCGCCAGCAGCCCGACAGGTCCTTGGAACACTGAAGCTTTCTTT.

The gene calls are TRBV7-3 and TRBJ2-3, with D hard to call. In germline, CDR1 is SGHTA, CDR2 FQGTGA. The CDR3 has 15 amino acids. Trimming pared 1 base from V and 0 bases from J, leaving 8 bases between. The CDR3 region has the DNA TGTGCCAGCAGCTTAAGGTCGGCGAGCACAGATACGCAGTATTTT. Amino acid sequence: CASSLRSASTDTQYF.

V usage is TRBV27 and J usage is TRBJ1-5; no clear D. The germline gives CDR1 MNHEY, CDR2 SMNVEV (reference sequence). The V and J ends lost 8 bases and 6 bases respectively, with 11 bases between them. This CDR3 has 12 residues. CDR3 loop: CASWGSGQPQHF. CDR3 bases: TGTGCCAGCTGGGGAAGCGGTCAGCCCCAGCATTTT.

The J gene is TRBJ2-2, the V gene TRBV28; 10 bases line up with TRBD2. The V gene's germline CDR1 is MDHEN and CDR2 SYDVKM. This CDR3 is 17 amino acids long. The ends lost 4 bases at V and 7 bases at J; junction bases unmatched: 12. This chain's CDR3 is CASSSPLAGARIGELFF. CDR3 sequence (DNA): TGTGCCAGCAGTTCCCCTCTAGCGGGAGCTCGGATCGGGGAGCTGTTTTTT.

About this clone itself: Within the sample, other DNA sequences also encode this same CDR3. The V and J genes are TRBV19 and TRBJ2-7; D may be TRBD2 (6 bases). The CDR3 is made up of 14 amino acids. The V gene's germline CDR1 is LNHDA and CDR2 SQIVND (reference sequence). V gave up 1 base and J gave up 3 bases, with 10 bases separating them. The CDR3 bases are TGTGCCAGTAGTATAGCGGGAGTTAGCTACGAGCAGTACTTC. Residues: CASSIAGVSYEQYF.

This clone was detected only once. V and J are TRBV28 and TRBJ2-3, with D possibly being TRBD1 (6 bases). From germline, CDR1 is MDHEN and CDR2 SYDVKM. With 3 bases removed from V and 3 bases from J, the gap between germline ends came to 10 bases. The CDR3 runs to 14 residues. The CDR3 is CASSFSTGTDTQYF. CDR3 nucleotides: TGTGCCAGCAGTTTTAGTACAGGGACAGATACGCAGTATTTT.

The chain joins TRBV27 to TRBJ2-7, with 8 bases lining up with TRBD2. Germline CDR1 MNHEY, CDR2 SMNVEV (reference sequence). Unmatched junction bases numbered 18, after V lost 7 bases and J lost 7 bases. CDR3 size: 16 residues. The CDR3 is CASTQRIGLAAGEQYF. The CDR3 coding sequence is TGTGCCAGCACACAAAGGATTGGACTAGCCGCTGGAGAGCAGTACTTC.